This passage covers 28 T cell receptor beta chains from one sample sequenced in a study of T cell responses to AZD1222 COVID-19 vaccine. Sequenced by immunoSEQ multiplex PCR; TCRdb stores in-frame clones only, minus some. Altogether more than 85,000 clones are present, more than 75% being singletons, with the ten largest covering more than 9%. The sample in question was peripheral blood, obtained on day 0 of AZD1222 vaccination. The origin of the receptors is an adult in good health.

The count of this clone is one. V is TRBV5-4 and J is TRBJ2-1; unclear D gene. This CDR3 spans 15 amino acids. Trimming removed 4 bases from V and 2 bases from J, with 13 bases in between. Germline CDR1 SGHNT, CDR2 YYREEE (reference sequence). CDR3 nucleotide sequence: TGTGCCAGCAGCCAATTTGTGTCAGCCTACAATGAGCAGTTCTTC. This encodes CASSQFVSAYNEQFF.

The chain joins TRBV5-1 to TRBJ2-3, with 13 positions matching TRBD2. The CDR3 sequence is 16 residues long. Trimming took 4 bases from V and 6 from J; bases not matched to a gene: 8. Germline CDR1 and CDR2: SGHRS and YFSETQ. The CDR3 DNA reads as TGCGCCAGCAGCGCCCAAGGACTAGCGGGAGCCGATACGCAGTATTTT. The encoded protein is CASSAQGLAGADTQYF. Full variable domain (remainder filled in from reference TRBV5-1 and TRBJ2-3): KAGVTQTPRYLIKTRGQQVTLSCSPISGHRSVSWYQQTPGQGLQFLFEYFSETQRNKGNFPGRFSGRQFSNSRSEMNVSTLELGDSALYLCASSAQGLAGADTQYFGPGTRLTVL.

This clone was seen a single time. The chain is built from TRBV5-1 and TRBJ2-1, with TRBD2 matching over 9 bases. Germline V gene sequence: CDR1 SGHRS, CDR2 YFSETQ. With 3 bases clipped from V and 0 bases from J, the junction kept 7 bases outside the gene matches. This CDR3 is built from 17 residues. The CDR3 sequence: CASSSHLAGSSYNEQFF. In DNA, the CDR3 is TGCGCCAGCAGCTCCCACCTAGCGGGAAGCTCCTACAATGAGCAGTTCTTC.

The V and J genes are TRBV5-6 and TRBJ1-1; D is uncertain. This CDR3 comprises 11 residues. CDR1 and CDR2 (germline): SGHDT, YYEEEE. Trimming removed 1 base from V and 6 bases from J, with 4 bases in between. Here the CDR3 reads CASSLRSEAFF. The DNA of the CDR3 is TGTGCCAGCAGCTTGAGGTCTGAAGCTTTCTTT. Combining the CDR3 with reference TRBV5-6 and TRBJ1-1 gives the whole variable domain DAGVTQSPTHLIKTRGQQVTLRCSPKSGHDTVSWYQQALGQGPQFIFQYYEEEERQRGNFPDRFSGHQFPNYSSELNVNALLLGDSALYLCASSLRSEAFFGQGTRLTVV.

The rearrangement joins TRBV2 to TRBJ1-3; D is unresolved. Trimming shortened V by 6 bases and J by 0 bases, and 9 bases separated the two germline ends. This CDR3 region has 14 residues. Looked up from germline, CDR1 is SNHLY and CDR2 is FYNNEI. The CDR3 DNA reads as TGTGCCAGCAGCGGACTGTACTCTGGAAACACCATATATTTT. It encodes CASSGLYSGNTIYF.

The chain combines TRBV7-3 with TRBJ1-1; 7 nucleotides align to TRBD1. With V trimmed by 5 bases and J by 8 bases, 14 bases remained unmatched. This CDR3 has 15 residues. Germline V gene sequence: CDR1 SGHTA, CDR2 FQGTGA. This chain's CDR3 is CASSIDPSGTEEAFF. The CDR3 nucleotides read TGTGCCAGCAGCATAGACCCCTCCGGGACAGAAGAAGCTTTCTTT.

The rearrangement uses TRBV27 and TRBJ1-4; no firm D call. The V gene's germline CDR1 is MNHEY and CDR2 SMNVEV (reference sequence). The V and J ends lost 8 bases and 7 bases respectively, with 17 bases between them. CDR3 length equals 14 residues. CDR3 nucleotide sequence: TGTGCCAGCGGCCTGAGGCCAGTCGGTGAAAAACTGTTTTTT. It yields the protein CASGLRPVGEKLFF.

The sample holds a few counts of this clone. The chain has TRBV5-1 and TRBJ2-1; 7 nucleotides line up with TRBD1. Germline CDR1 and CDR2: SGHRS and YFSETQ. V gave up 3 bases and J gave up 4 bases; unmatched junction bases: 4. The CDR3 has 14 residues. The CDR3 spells CASSSGTVYNEQFF. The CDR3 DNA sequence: TGCGCCAGCAGCTCCGGGACAGTTTACAATGAGCAGTTCTTC. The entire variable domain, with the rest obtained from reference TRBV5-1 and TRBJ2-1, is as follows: KAGVTQTPRYLIKTRGQQVTLSCSPISGHRSVSWYQQTPGQGLQFLFEYFSETQRNKGNFPGRFSGRQFSNSRSEMNVSTLELGDSALYLCASSSGTVYNEQFFGPGTRLTVL.

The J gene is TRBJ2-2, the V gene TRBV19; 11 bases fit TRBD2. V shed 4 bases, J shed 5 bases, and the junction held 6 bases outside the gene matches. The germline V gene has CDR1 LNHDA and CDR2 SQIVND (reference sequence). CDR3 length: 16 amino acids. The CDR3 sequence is CASSKGTSGSTGELFF. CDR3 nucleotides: TGTGCCAGTAGTAAGGGCACTAGCGGGAGTACCGGGGAGCTGTTTTTT.

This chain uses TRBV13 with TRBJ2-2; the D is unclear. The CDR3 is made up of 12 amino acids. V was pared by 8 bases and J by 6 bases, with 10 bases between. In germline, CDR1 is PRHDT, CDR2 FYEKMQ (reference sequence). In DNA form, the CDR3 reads TGTGCCAGCTCTTCTAGGGCCGGGGAGCTGTTTTTT. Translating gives CASSSRAGELFF.

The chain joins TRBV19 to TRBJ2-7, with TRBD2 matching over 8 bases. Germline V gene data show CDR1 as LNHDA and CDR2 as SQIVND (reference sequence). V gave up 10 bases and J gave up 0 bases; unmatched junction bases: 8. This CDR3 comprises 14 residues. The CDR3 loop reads CATDSGASSYEQYF. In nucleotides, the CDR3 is TGTGCCACCGATAGCGGGGCCAGCTCCTACGAGCAGTACTTC.

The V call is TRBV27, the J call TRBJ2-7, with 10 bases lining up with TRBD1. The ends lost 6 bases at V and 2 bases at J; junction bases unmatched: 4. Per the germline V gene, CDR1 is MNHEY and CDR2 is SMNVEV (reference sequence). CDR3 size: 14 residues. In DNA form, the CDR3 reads TGTGCCAGCAGCAAGACAGGGGGCCCCTACGAGCAGTACTTC. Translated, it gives CASSKTGGPYEQYF.

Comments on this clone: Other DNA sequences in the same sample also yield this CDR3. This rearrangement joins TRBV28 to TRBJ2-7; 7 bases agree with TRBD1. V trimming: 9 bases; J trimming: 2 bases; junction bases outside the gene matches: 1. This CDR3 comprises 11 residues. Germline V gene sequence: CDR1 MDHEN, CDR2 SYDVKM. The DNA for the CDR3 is TGTGCCAGTACAGGGGCCTACGAGCAGTACTTC. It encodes CASTGAYEQYF.

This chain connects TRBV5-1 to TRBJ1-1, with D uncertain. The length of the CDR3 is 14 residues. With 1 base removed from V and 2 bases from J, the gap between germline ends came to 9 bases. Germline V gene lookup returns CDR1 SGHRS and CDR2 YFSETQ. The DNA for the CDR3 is TGCGCCAGCAGCTTGAGGTCAGACAACACTGAAGCTTTCTTT. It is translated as CASSLRSDNTEAFF.

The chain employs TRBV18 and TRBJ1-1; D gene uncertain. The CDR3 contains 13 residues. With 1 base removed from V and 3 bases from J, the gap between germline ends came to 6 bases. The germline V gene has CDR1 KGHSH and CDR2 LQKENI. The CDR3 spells CASSPLRDTEAFF. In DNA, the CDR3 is TGTGCCAGCTCACCACTACGGGACACTGAAGCTTTCTTT.

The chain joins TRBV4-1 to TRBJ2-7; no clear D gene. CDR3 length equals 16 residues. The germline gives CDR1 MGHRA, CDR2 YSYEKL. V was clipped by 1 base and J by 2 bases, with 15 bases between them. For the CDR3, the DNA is TGCGCCAGCAGCCAAGGGTTCGGCAGGCTAACCTACGAGCAGTACTTC. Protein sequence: CASSQGFGRLTYEQYF.

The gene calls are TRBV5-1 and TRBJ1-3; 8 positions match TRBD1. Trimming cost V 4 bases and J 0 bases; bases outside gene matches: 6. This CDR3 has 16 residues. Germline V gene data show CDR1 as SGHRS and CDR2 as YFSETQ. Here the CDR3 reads CASSLTGAPSGNTIYF. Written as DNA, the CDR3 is TGCGCCAGCAGCCTGACAGGGGCTCCCTCTGGAAACACCATATATTTT. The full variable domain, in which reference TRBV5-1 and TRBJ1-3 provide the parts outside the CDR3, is KAGVTQTPRYLIKTRGQQVTLSCSPISGHRSVSWYQQTPGQGLQFLFEYFSETQRNKGNFPGRFSGRQFSNSRSEMNVSTLELGDSALYLCASSLTGAPSGNTIYFGEGSWLTVV.

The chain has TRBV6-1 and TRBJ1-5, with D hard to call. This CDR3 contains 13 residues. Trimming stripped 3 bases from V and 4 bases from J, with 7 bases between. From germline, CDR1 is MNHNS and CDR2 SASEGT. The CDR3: CASSEWGNQPQHF. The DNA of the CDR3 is TGTGCCAGCAGTGAGTGGGGAAATCAGCCCCAGCATTTT.

The CDR3 reads CASSLGSGGPFTDTQYF. In DNA, the CDR3 is TGCGCCAGCAGCTTGGGAAGCGGGGGGCCCTTCACAGATACGCAGTATTTT. The genes are TRBV5-1 and TRBJ2-3, with 9 bases that match TRBD2. This CDR3 is 17 amino acids long. CDR1 is SGHRS, CDR2 YFSETQ, per germline. With 0 bases clipped from V and 2 bases from J, the junction kept 7 bases outside the gene matches.

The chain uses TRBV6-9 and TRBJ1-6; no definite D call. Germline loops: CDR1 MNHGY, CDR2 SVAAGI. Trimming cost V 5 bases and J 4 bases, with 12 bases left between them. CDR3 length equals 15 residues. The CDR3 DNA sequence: TGTGCCAGCAGTCCCCGAGCGATTTATAATTCACCCCTCCACTTT. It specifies CASSPRAIYNSPLHF.

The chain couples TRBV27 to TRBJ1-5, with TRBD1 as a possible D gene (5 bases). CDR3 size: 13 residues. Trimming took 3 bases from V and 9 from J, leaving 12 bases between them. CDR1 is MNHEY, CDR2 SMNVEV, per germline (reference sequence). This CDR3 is CASSLGGGGPQHF. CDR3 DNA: TGTGCCAGCAGTTTGGGGGGGGGTGGGCCCCAGCATTTT.

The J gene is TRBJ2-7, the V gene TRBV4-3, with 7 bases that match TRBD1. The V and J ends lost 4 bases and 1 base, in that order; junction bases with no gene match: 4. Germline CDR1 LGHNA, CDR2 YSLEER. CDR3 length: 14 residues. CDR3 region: CASSPDRFSYEQYF. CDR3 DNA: TGCGCCAGCAGCCCGGACAGGTTTTCCTACGAGCAGTACTTC.

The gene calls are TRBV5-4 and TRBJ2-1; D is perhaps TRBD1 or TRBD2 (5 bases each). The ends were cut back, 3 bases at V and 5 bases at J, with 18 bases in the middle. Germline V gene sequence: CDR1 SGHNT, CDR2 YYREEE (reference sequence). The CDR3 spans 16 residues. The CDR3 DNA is TGTGCCAGCAGCTCGGGACCCCAGCTGGCGGACAATGAGCAGTTCTTC. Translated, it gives CASSSGPQLADNEQFF.

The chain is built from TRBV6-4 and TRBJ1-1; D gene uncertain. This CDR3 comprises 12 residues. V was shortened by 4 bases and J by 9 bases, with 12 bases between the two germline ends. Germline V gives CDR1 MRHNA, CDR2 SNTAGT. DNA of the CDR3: TGTGCCAGCAGTGCCGACGGCGTGAAAGCTTTCTTT. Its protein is CASSADGVKAFF.

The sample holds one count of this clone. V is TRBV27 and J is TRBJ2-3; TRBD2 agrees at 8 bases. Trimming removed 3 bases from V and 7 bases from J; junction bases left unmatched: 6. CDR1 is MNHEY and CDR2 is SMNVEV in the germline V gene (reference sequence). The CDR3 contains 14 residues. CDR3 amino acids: CASSFKRESNTQYF. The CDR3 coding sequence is TGTGCCAGCAGTTTCAAGCGGGAGAGTAATACGCAGTATTTT.

CDR3 protein: CATSRADRRPGDGYTF. The CDR3, as DNA: TGTGCCACCAGCAGAGCGGACAGGCGGCCGGGGGATGGCTACACCTTC. The V gene is TRBV15, the J gene TRBJ1-2; 7 nucleotides match TRBD1. Germline V CDR1 and CDR2: LNHNV, YYDKDF (reference sequence). CDR3 size: 16 residues. V lost 1 base, J lost 6 bases, and 11 bases stayed unmatched.

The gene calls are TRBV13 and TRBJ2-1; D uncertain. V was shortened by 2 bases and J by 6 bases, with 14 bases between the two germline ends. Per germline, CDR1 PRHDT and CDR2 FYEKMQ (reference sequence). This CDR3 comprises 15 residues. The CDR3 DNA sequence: TGTGCCAGCAGCTTACGGGCGGTTCCGGGCAATGAGCAGTTCTTC. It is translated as CASSLRAVPGNEQFF.

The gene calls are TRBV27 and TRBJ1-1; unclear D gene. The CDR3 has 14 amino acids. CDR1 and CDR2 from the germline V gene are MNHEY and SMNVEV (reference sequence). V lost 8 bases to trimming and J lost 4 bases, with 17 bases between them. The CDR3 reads CASAIGWRSTEAFF. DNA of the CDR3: TGTGCCAGCGCTATAGGGTGGCGAAGCACTGAAGCTTTCTTT.